A selection of T cell receptor beta chains follows, all from one sample in a study of glioma-infiltrating T cells after dendritic cell vaccination. The method was immunoSEQ multiplex PCR; TCRdb's version includes in-frame clones alone and lacks a portion of them. The sample contains about 76,000 clones, more than 75% of which appear only once. The source material was blood, sampled after dendritic cell vaccination. These receptors were obtained from a human donor with glioblastoma. Each CDR3 is given with its conserved first and last residue. D genes are given only for firm matches. Clone size is given for some rows only: seen once, a few or many times, or a class if the clone is expanded.

D gene: NA; clone size: NA; V gene: TRBV7-9; J gene: TRBJ1-3; CDR3 protein: CASSFKVTGGNTIYF; CDR3 DNA: TGTGCCAGCAGCTTCAAGGTGACAGGAGGAAACACCATATATTTT
D gene: TRBD2; clone size: NA; V gene: TRBV7-9; J gene: TRBJ2-3; CDR3 protein: CASLLAGTLGHSTDTQYF; CDR3 DNA: TGTGCCAGTCTCCTAGCGGGGACACTAGGGCATAGCACAGATACGCAGTATTTT
D gene: TRBD1; clone size: NA; V gene: TRBV7-9; J gene: TRBJ2-2; CDR3 protein: CASSLEQGVGGELFF; CDR3 DNA: TGTGCCAGCAGCTTGGAGCAGGGGGTAGGCGGGGAGCTGTTTTTT
D gene: TRBD2; clone size: NA; V gene: TRBV7-2; J gene: TRBJ2-2; CDR3 protein: CASRPRLAGMDGELFF; CDR3 DNA: TGTGCCAGCAGACCGAGACTAGCGGGTATGGACGGGGAGCTGTTTTTT
D gene: NA; clone size: NA; V gene: TRBV14; J gene: TRBJ2-1; CDR3 protein: CASSQDRGSSYNEQFF; CDR3 DNA: TGTGCCAGCAGCCAAGATAGGGGGAGCTCCTACAATGAGCAGTTCTTC
D gene: TRBD2; clone size: once; V gene: TRBV5-4; J gene: TRBJ2-3; CDR3 protein: CASWSALAGGSTDTQYF; CDR3 DNA: TGTGCCAGCTGGAGTGCTCTAGCGGGAGGTTCCACAGATACGCAGTATTTT
D gene: TRBD2; clone size: NA; V gene: TRBV7-2; J gene: TRBJ2-1; CDR3 protein: CASSRDYYNEQFF; CDR3 DNA: TGTGCCAGCAGCAGGGACTATTACAATGAGCAGTTCTTC
D gene: NA; clone size: NA; V gene: TRBV6-1; J gene: TRBJ1-1; CDR3 protein: CASRQRGGNTEAFF; CDR3 DNA: TGTGCCAGCAGACAACGGGGGGGCAACACTGAAGCTTTCTTT
D gene: NA; clone size: NA; V gene: TRBV18; J gene: TRBJ2-5; CDR3 protein: CASSPQGVETQYF; CDR3 DNA: TGTGCCAGCTCACCACAGGGGGTAGAGACCCAGTACTTC
D gene: TRBD2; clone size: NA; V gene: TRBV11-3; J gene: TRBJ2-7; CDR3 protein: CASSPGLAALEQYF; CDR3 DNA: TGTGCCAGCAGCCCAGGACTAGCGGCCCTCGAGCAGTACTTC
D gene: NA; clone size: NA; V gene: TRBV4-1; J gene: TRBJ1-1; CDR3 protein: CASSQEFRNTEAFF; CDR3 DNA: TGCGCCAGCAGCCAGGAGTTTAGGAACACTGAAGCTTTCTTT
D gene: NA; clone size: NA; V gene: TRBV5-1; J gene: TRBJ2-5; CDR3 protein: CASSPGAGRGETQYF; CDR3 DNA: TGCGCCAGCAGCCCCGGGGCGGGGCGCGGGGAGACCCAGTACTTC
D gene: NA; clone size: NA; V gene: TRBV5-1; J gene: TRBJ2-1; CDR3 protein: CASSSDFRGNEQFF; CDR3 DNA: TGCGCCAGCAGCTCGGACTTTCGGGGGAATGAGCAGTTCTTC
D gene: NA; clone size: NA; V gene: TRBV2; J gene: TRBJ1-5; CDR3 protein: CASSEDSPQPQHF; CDR3 DNA: TGTGCCAGCAGTGAAGACAGTCCTCAGCCCCAGCATTTT
D gene: NA; clone size: NA; V gene: TRBV7-9; J gene: TRBJ1-2; CDR3 protein: CASSSQGYGYTF; CDR3 DNA: TGTGCCAGCAGCTCTCAGGGTTATGGCTACACCTTC
D gene: NA; clone size: NA; V gene: TRBV19; J gene: TRBJ1-5; CDR3 protein: CASSIRDSNQPQHF; CDR3 DNA: TGTGCCAGTAGTATCCGAGATAGCAATCAGCCCCAGCATTTT
D gene: NA; clone size: NA; V gene: TRBV19; J gene: TRBJ2-1; CDR3 protein: CASSILLSSYNEQFF; CDR3 DNA: TGTGCCAGTAGTATTCTACTGAGCTCCTACAATGAGCAGTTCTTC
D gene: TRBD2; clone size: NA; V gene: TRBV7-2; J gene: TRBJ2-2; CDR3 protein: CASSFSSGKTNTGELFF; CDR3 DNA: TGTGCCAGCAGCTTCAGTAGCGGGAAAACGAACACCGGGGAGCTGTTTTTT
D gene: TRBD1; clone size: once; V gene: TRBV7-6; J gene: TRBJ1-1; CDR3 protein: CASSRGTGALNTEAFF; CDR3 DNA: TGTGCCAGCAGTAGGGGGACAGGGGCCTTGAACACTGAAGCTTTCTTT
D gene: NA; clone size: NA; V gene: TRBV5-1; J gene: TRBJ1-1; CDR3 protein: CASSSGGGRGEAFF; CDR3 DNA: TGCGCCAGCAGCTCTGGCGGGGGAAGGGGTGAAGCTTTCTTT
D gene: NA; clone size: NA; V gene: TRBV2; J gene: TRBJ1-2; CDR3 protein: CASRGATGPNYGYTF; CDR3 DNA: TGTGCCAGCAGGGGGGCTACAGGGCCTAACTATGGCTACACCTTC
D gene: NA; clone size: NA; V gene: TRBV19; J gene: TRBJ2-5; CDR3 protein: CASSPWAQETQYF; CDR3 DNA: TGTGCCAGTAGTCCGTGGGCCCAAGAGACCCAGTACTTC
D gene: TRBD1; clone size: NA; V gene: TRBV5-6; J gene: TRBJ2-7; CDR3 protein: CASSWDRGHNEQYF; CDR3 DNA: TGTGCCAGCAGCTGGGACAGGGGGCATAACGAGCAGTACTTC
D gene: NA; clone size: NA; V gene: TRBV15; J gene: TRBJ2-3; CDR3 protein: CATSTAGRNTQYF; CDR3 DNA: TGTGCCACCAGCACTGCAGGGCGGAATACGCAGTATTTT
D gene: NA; clone size: NA; V gene: TRBV19; J gene: TRBJ1-4; CDR3 protein: CASLQGSANEKLFF; CDR3 DNA: TGTGCCAGTCTACAGGGTTCGGCTAATGAAAAACTGTTTTTT
D gene: NA; clone size: NA; V gene: TRBV5-4; J gene: TRBJ2-7; CDR3 protein: CASSLARGSSYEQYF; CDR3 DNA: TGTGCCAGCAGCTTGGCCCGGGGGAGCTCCTACGAGCAGTACTTC
D gene: TRBD1; clone size: NA; V gene: TRBV9; J gene: TRBJ2-6; CDR3 protein: CASSVVGGTGSLSGANVLTF; CDR3 DNA: TGTGCCAGCAGCGTAGTTGGTGGGACAGGGTCCCTTTCTGGGGCCAACGTCCTGACTTTC